This T cell receptor beta chain was captured in a study of blood T cell repertoires in COVID-19. Study summary: T cells, B-cell-depleted T cells, or PBMCs supplied cDNA or gDNA.

V lost 8 bases and J lost 3; bases outside the gene matches: 9. Germline lookup yields CDR1 MNHEY and CDR2 SVGAGI. The CDR3 totals 15 residues. Generated by immunoSEQ multiplex PCR, the TCRdb table keeps only in-frame clones and is missing some. This repertoire shows about 220,000 clones, around 80% found once; its top ten account for about 7%. The sequenced sample was peripheral blood. The TCR comes from a woman in her 70s with acute or convalescent COVID-19. The chain is built from TRBV6-5 and TRBJ2-1; 8 positions match TRBD2. As DNA, the CDR3 is TGTGCCAGCGCCTTAGCGGGGACCAGCTACAATGAGCAGTTCTTC. Residues: CASALAGTSYNEQFF.